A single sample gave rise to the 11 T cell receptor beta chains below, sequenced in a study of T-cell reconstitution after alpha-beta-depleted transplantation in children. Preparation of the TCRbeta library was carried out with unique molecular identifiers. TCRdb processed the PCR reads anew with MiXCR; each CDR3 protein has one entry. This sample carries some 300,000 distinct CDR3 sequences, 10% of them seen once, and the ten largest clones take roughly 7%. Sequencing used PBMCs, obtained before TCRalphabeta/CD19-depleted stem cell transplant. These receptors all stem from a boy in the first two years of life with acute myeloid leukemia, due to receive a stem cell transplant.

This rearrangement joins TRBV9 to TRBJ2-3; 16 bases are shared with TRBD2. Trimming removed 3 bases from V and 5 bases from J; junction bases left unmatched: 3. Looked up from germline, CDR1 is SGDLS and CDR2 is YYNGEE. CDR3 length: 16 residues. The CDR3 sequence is CASSAGLAGGQDTQYF. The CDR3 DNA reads TGTGCCAGCAGCGCGGGACTAGCGGGGGGGCAAGATACGCAGTATTTT.

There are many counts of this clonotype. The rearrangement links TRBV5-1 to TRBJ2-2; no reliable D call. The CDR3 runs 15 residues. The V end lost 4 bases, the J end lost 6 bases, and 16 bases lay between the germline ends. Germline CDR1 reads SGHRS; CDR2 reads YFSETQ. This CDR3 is CASSPRTLEAGELFF. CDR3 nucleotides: TGCGCCAGCAGCCCGAGGACCCTCGAGGCCGGGGAGCTGTTTTTT.

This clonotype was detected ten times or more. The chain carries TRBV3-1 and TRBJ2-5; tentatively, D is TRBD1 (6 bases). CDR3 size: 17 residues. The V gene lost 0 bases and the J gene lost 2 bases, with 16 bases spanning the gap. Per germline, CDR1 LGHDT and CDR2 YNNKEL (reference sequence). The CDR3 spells CASSQDMGADTQETQYF. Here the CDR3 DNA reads TGTGCCAGCAGCCAAGATATGGGGGCGGACACTCAAGAGACCCAGTACTTC.

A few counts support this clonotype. Here the CDR3 reads CSAYPDRANTEAFF. For the CDR3, the DNA is TGCAGCGCCTACCCCGACAGGGCCAACACTGAAGCTTTCTTT. This chain joins TRBV29-1 and TRBJ1-1; 7 nucleotides match TRBD1. J was trimmed by 2 bases and V by 7 bases; bases with no gene match: 10. CDR3 length equals 14 residues. Looked up from germline, CDR1 is SQVTM and CDR2 is ANQGSEA.

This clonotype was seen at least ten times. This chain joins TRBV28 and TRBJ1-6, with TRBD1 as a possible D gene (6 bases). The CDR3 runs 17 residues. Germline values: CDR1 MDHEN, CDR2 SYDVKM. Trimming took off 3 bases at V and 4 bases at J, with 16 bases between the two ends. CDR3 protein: CASSFAWTVHYNSPLHF. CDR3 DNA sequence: TGTGCCAGCAGTTTCGCCTGGACAGTTCATTATAATTCACCCCTCCACTTT.

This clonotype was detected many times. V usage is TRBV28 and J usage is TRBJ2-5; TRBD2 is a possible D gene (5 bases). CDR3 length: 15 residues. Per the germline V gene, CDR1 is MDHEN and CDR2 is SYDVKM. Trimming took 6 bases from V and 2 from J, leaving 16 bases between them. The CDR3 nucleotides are TGTGCCAGCAGCCACCCCGGAGGAGGTCAAGAGACCCAGTACTTC. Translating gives CASSHPGGGQETQYF. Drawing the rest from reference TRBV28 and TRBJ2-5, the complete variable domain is DVKVTQSSRYLVKRTGEKVFLECVQDMDHENMFWYRQDPGLGLRLIYFSYDVKMKEKGDIPEGYSVSREKKERFSLILESASTNQTSMYLCASSHPGGGQETQYFGPGTRLLVL.

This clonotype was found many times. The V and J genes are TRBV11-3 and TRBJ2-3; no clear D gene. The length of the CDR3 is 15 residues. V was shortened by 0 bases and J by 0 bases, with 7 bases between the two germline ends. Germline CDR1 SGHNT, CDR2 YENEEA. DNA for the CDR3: TGTGCCAGCAGCTTAGATCACCCGAGCACAGATACGCAGTATTTT. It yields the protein CASSLDHPSTDTQYF.

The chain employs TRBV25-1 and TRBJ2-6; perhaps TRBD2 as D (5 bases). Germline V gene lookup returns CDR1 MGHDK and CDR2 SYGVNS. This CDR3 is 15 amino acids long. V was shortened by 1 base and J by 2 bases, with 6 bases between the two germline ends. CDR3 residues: CASSESGTGANVLTF. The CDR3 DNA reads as TGTGCCAGCAGTGAATCGGGGACTGGGGCCAACGTCCTGACTTTC.

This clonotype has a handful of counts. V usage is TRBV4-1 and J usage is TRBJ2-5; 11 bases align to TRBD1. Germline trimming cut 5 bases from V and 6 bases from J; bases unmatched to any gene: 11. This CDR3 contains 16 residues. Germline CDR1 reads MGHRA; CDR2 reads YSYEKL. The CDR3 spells CASSTLPGQGAKTQYF. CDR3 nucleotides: TGCGCCAGCAGCACTTTACCCGGACAGGGGGCGAAGACCCAGTACTTC.

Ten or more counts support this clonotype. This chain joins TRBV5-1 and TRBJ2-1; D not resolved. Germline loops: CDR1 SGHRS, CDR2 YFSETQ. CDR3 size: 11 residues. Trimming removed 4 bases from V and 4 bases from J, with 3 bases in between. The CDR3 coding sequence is TGCGCCAGCAGCGTGTACAATGAGCAGTTCTTC. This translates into CASSVYNEQFF.

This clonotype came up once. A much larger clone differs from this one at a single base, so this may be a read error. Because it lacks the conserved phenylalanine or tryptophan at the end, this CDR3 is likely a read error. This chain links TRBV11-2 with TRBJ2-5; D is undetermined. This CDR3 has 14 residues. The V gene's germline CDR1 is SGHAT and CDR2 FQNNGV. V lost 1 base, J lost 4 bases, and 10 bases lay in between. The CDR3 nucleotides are TGTGCCAGCAGCTTAGCTGGGTTAGGAGAGACCCAGTACTAC. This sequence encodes CASSLAGLGETQYY.